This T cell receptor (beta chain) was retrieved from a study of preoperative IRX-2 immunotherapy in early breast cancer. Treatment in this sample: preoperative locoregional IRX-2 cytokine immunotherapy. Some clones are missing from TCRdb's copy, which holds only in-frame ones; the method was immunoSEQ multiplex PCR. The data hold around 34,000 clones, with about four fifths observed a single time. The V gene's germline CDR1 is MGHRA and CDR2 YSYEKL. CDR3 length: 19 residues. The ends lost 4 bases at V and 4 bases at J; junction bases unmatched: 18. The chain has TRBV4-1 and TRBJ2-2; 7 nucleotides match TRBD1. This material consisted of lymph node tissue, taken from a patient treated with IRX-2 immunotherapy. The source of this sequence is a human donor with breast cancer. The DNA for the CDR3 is TGCGCCAGCAGCCCAGGTATCGACAGGGAGTTTCATCCCACCGGGGAGCTGTTTTTT. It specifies CASSPGIDREFHPTGELFF.